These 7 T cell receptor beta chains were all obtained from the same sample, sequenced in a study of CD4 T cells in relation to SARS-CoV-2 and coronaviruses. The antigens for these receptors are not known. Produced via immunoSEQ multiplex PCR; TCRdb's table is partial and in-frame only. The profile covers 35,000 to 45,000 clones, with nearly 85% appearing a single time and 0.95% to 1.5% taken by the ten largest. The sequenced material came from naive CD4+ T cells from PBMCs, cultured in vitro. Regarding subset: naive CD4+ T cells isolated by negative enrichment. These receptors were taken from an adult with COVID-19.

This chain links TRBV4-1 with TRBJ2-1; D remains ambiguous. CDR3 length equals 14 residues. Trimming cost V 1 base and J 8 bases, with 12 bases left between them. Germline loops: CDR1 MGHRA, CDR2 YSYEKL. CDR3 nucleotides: TGCGCCAGCAGCCAAGTACCTGGAACCTATGAGCAGTTCTTC. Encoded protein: CASSQVPGTYEQFF.

CDR3 amino acids: CASSKGQGNTGELFF. CDR3 bases: TGCGCCAGCAGCAAGGGACAGGGGAACACCGGGGAGCTGTTTTTT. The chain joins TRBV5-1 to TRBJ2-2; the match to TRBD1 covers 9 bases. The CDR3 runs to 15 residues. Germline-derived CDR1 and CDR2 are SGHRS and YFSETQ. The V gene end was trimmed by 4 bases and the J gene end by 1 base; junction bases not matched to a gene: 2.

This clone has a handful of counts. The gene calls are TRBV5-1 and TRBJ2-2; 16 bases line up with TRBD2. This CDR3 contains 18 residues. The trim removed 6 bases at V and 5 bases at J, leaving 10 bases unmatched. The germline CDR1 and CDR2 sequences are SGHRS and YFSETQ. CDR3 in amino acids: CASKPGTSGRARTGELFF. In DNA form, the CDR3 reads TGCGCCAGCAAGCCCGGGACTAGCGGGAGGGCCAGGACCGGGGAGCTGTTTTTT. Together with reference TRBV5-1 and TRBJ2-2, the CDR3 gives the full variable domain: KAGVTQTPRYLIKTRGQQVTLSCSPISGHRSVSWYQQTPGQGLQFLFEYFSETQRNKGNFPGRFSGRQFSNSRSEMNVSTLELGDSALYLCASKPGTSGRARTGELFFGEGSRLTVL.

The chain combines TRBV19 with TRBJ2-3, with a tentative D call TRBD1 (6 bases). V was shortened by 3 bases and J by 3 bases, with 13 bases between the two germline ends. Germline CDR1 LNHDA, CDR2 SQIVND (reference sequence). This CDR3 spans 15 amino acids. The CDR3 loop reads CASSIPLGGTDTQYF. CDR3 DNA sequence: TGTGCCAGTAGTATCCCACTAGGGGGTACAGATACGCAGTATTTT.

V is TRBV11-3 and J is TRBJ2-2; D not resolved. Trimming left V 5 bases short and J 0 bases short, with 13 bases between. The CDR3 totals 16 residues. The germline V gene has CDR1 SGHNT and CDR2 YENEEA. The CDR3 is CASSPLGQANTGELFF. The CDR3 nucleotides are TGTGCCAGCAGCCCCCTAGGGCAAGCGAACACCGGGGAGCTGTTTTTT.

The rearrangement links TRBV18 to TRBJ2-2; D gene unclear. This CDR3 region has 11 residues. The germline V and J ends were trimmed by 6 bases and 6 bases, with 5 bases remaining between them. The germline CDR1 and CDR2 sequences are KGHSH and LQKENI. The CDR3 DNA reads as TGTGCCAGCTCCAGCCCCGGGGAGCTGTTTTTT. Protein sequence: CASSSPGELFF. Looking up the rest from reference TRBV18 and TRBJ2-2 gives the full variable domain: NAGVMQNPRHLVRRRGQEARLRCSPMKGHSHVYWYRQLPEEGLKFMVYLQKENIIDESGMPKERFSAEFPKEGPSILRIQQVVRGDSAAYFCASSSPGELFFGEGSRLTVL.

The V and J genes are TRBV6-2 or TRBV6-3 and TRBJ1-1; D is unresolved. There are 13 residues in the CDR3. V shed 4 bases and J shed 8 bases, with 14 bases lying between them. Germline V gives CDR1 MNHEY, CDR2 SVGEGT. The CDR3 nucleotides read TGTGCCAGCAGTTCTGCGGTCTTGCAAGAAGCTTTCTTT. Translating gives CASSSAVLQEAFF.